This TCR beta chain derives from a study of response to subunit inactivated influenza vaccine listed by TCRdb under 2018. Describing the broader study: To follow how T cells responded to a trivalent subunit inactivated influenza vaccine, the researchers relied on deep quantitative profiling of the T cell receptor repertoire.

The time point label of this sample denotes: approximately 47 days after influenza vaccine administration. As encoded in the germline V gene (reference sequence), CDR1 is DFQATT while CDR2 is SNEGSKA. The CDR3 has 13 amino acids, counting the end cysteine and phenylalanine. CDR3 DNA only is kept here, 39 bases in frame from base 1. V is pared back by 4 bases and J by 1 base, with 10 bases lying between the germline termini. What the research found in general, with its limitations: The authors suggested that each seasonal influenza vaccination may recruit only a limited number of new T cells.

Libraries were prepared through RT-PCR. Data came from an Illumina HiSeq 2500. The raw public data were reprocessed by TCRdb itself: fastp quality trimming at Q25, MiXCR clonotype calling, in-frame beta chains only. Each record represents a unique CDR3 protein, reported with the most common genes and DNA among its rows. For this sample there are approximately 530,000 distinct CDR3 sequences; 10% to 15% appear just once. Clones ranked in the top ten supply around 13% of the sample. In this sample, this clonotype turned up a few times. The antigen it recognizes is unknown. Base qualities were left out, and no much larger clone turns up one base away.

The sample was PBMCs from blood, taken roughly 47 days after vaccination. The source is a man between 50 and 59 years old who received an inactivated influenza vaccine. Donor details come from another sample of the same person, matched by shared clones. This receptor chain uses TRBV20-1 and TRBJ1-2, with the D gene not clear enough to name. The CDR3 has the sequence CSAKNQFNYGYTF. The DNA reads TGCAGTGCTAAGAACCAGTTTAACTATGGCTACACCTTC.